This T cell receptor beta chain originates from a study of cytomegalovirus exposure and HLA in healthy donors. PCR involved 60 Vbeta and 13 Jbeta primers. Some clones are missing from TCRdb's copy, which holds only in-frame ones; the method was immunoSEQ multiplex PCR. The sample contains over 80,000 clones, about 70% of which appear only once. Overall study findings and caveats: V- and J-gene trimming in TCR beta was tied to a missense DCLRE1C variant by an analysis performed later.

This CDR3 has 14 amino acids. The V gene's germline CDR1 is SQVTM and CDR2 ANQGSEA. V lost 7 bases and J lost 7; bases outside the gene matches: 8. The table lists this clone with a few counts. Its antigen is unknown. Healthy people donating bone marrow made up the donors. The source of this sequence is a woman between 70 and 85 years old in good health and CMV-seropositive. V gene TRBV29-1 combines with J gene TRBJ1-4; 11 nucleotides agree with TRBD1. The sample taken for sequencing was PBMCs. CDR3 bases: TGCAGCGCAGGAACCGGGACAGGGGGTGAAAAACTGTTTTTT. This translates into CSAGTGTGGEKLFF. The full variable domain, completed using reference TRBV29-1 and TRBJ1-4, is SAVISQKPSRDICQRGTSLTIQCQVDSQVTMMFWYRQQPGQSLTLIATANQGSEATYESGFVIDKFPISRPNLTFSTLTVSNMSPEDSSIYLCSAGTGTGGEKLFFGSGTQLSVL.